This is a list of T cell receptor beta chains from one sample in a study of T cell changes during pregnancy in multiple sclerosis. The data were produced by immunoSEQ multiplex PCR, yet TCRdb's version contains in-frame clones alone and is incomplete. In the table there are 40,000 to 45,000 clones, around 94% of which are singletons. The sample taken for sequencing was peripheral blood. The source is a female donor with multiple sclerosis, enrolled in a pregnancy study. CDR3s include the opening cysteine and the closing phenylalanine or tryptophan. Each record gives: V gene, J gene, D gene, clone size, CDR3 length, CDR3 protein, CDR3 DNA. D genes are given only for firm matches. Size values are once, few and many counts, or a class for expanded clones, and some rows have none.

TRBV2	TRBJ1-4	-	-	14	CASSEYREHEKLFF	TGTGCCAGCAGTGAATACAGGGAACATGAAAAACTGTTTTTT
TRBV7-9	TRBJ2-1	-	-	17	CASSLDVPAGSNNEQFF	TGTGCCAGCAGCTTAGACGTCCCCGCCGGTAGTAACAATGAGCAGTTCTTC
TRBV29-1	TRBJ1-1	TRBD1	-	14	CSVGQDVMNTEAFF	TGCAGCGTCGGACAGGACGTAATGAACACTGAAGCTTTCTTT
TRBV7-9	TRBJ2-1	-	once	14	CASSLGFEEGEQFF	TGTGCCAGCAGCTTAGGATTTGAAGAAGGTGAGCAGTTCTTC
TRBV10-2	TRBJ2-5	-	-	16	CASSEPQGRVEETQYF	TGCGCCAGCAGTGAGCCGCAGGGGAGGGTGGAAGAGACCCAGTACTTC
TRBV21-1	TRBJ2-2	-	-	14	CASSTDSLTGELFF	TGTGCCAGCAGCACCGACTCGTTAACCGGGGAGCTGTTTTTT
TRBV30	TRBJ2-1	-	-	13	CAWARVGVNEQFF	TGTGCCTGGGCCAGAGTGGGGGTCAATGAGCAGTTCTTC
TRBV11-2	TRBJ1-2	-	-	14	CASSLERGPYGYTF	TGTGCCAGCAGCTTAGAGCGTGGGCCCTATGGCTACACCTTC
TRBV27	TRBJ2-3	-	once	15	CASSFFRGDTDTQYF	TGTGCCAGCAGTTTTTTCAGGGGGGACACAGATACGCAGTATTTT
TRBV5-4	TRBJ2-7	-	-	15	CASSMLDSAAYEQYF	TGTGCCAGCAGCATGCTGGACAGCGCAGCCTACGAGCAGTACTTC
TRBV7-2	TRBJ1-1	TRBD1	-	14	CASSPGQWNTEAFF	TGTGCCAGCAGCCCGGGACAGTGGAACACTGAAGCTTTCTTT
TRBV5-5	TRBJ1-5	-	-	15	CASSLDTGFAQPQHF	TGTGCCAGCAGCTTGGACACAGGGTTTGCTCAGCCCCAGCATTTT
TRBV7-3	TRBJ2-7	-	-	13	CASSSGFSYEQYF	TGTGCCAGCAGCTCGGGGTTCTCCTACGAGCAGTACTTC
TRBV19	TRBJ2-1	TRBD2	-	16	CASSISGGTPYNEQFF	TGTGCCAGTAGTATTAGCGGGGGAACCCCCTACAATGAGCAGTTCTTC
TRBV5-6	TRBJ2-3	TRBD1	-	16	CASSSRDRGLTDTQYF	TGTGCCAGCAGCTCTAGGGACAGGGGACTAACAGATACGCAGTATTTT
TRBV11-2	TRBJ2-7	TRBD1	-	15	CASSLAAGGAYEQYF	TGTGCCAGCAGCTTAGCGGCAGGGGGCGCCTACGAGCAGTACTTC
TRBV16	TRBJ2-7	TRBD1	-	14	CASSATGVGYEQYF	TGTGCCAGCAGCGCGACAGGGGTGGGCTACGAGCAGTACTTC
TRBV7-8	TRBJ2-2	-	-	14	CASSPRVNTGELFF	TGTGCCAGCAGCCCCCGGGTGAACACCGGGGAGCTGTTTTTT
TRBV10-1	TRBJ1-5	-	-	14	CASSDPGRGQPQHF	TGCGCCAGCAGTGATCCGGGGCGCGGGCAGCCCCAGCATTTT
TRBV18	TRBJ2-2	TRBD1	-	15	CASSPIRQGAGELFF	TGTGCCAGCTCGCCCATCAGACAGGGGGCCGGGGAGCTGTTTTTT
TRBV11-2	TRBJ1-3	-	-	13	CASSLSSGNTIYF	TGTGCCAGCAGCTTAAGCTCTGGAAACACCATATATTTT
TRBV7-2	TRBJ2-1	-	-	16	CASSLGSLQVGNEQFF	TGTGCCAGCAGCTTAGGGTCACTTCAAGTCGGGAATGAGCAGTTCTTC
TRBV30	TRBJ1-5	-	-	13	CAWSGQSNQPQHF	TGTGCCTGGAGCGGACAGTCGAATCAGCCCCAGCATTTT
TRBV18	TRBJ1-4	TRBD1	-	14	CASSPRQGGEKLFF	TGTGCCAGCTCACCACGTCAGGGGGGGGAAAAACTGTTTTTT
TRBV7-2	TRBJ2-7	-	-	14	CASSLWTTSYEQYF	TGTGCCAGCAGCTTGTGGACTACTTCCTACGAGCAGTACTTC
TRBV6-1	TRBJ1-4	-	-	12	CASGREVEKLFF	TGTGCCAGCGGCAGGGAGGTTGAAAAACTGTTTTTT
TRBV6-5	TRBJ2-7	-	-	12	CASSYRGDEQYF	TGTGCCAGCAGTTACAGAGGGGACGAGCAGTACTTC
TRBV30	TRBJ1-2	-	-	11	CAWRDKYGYTF	TGTGCCTGGAGGGACAAATATGGCTACACCTTC
TRBV6-1	TRBJ1-5	TRBD1	-	16	CASSEALRTGKQPQHF	TGTGCCAGCAGTGAAGCGCTTCGGACAGGGAAACAGCCCCAGCATTTT
TRBV11-2	TRBJ2-1	TRBD2	-	19	CASSPSQGGVSGKYNEQFF	TGTGCCAGCAGCCCCTCTCAGGGAGGGGTTAGCGGGAAATACAATGAGCAGTTCTTC
TRBV7-9	TRBJ1-1	-	-	14	CASSLGAGVTEAFF	TGTGCCAGCAGCTTAGGGGCAGGAGTCACTGAAGCTTTCTTT
TRBV30	TRBJ2-6	-	-	19	CAWKQHPRSSYSGANVLTF	TGTGCCTGGAAGCAGCATCCGAGGTCTTCATACTCTGGGGCCAACGTCCTGACTTTC
TRBV19	TRBJ1-5	-	-	17	CASKSSIGGYSNQPQHF	TGTGCCAGTAAGAGTAGTATCGGCGGGTATAGCAATCAGCCCCAGCATTTT
TRBV5-6	TRBJ2-3	-	-	15	CASSRGGESTDTQYF	TGTGCCAGCAGCCGGGGTGGGGAGAGCACAGATACGCAGTATTTT
TRBV7-3	TRBJ2-3	-	-	11	CASSNTDTQYF	TGTGCCAGCAGCAACACAGATACGCAGTATTTT
TRBV7-9	TRBJ2-1	-	medium-sized	15	CASSSTSPGDNEQFF	TGTGCCAGCAGCTCCACATCCCCAGGGGACAATGAGCAGTTCTTC
TRBV5-1	TRBJ2-7	TRBD1	-	15	CASSSGTGGDYEQYF	TGCGCCAGCAGCTCAGGGACAGGGGGGGACTACGAGCAGTACTTC
TRBV5-1	TRBJ2-5	TRBD2	-	17	CASSPGLAGGPLETQYF	TGCGCCAGCAGCCCGGGACTAGCGGGAGGGCCTCTGGAGACCCAGTACTTC
TRBV9	TRBJ1-2	-	-	12	CASSPRGGGYTF	TGTGCCAGCAGCCCCAGGGGAGGGGGGTACACCTTC
TRBV5-1	TRBJ2-3	-	once	15	CASSLQGYSTDTQYF	TGCGCCAGCAGCTTGCAGGGCTATAGCACAGATACGCAGTATTTT